Sequencing of this TCR beta chain was carried out in a study of regulatory T cells in long-lasting Graves disease (dated by TCRdb to the early 2020s). In terms of the full investigation: Persistent Graves' disease was defined as persistently positive TSH receptor autoantibodies together with antithyroid drug treatment for over 5 years. This study used TCR sequencing and RNA sequencing of peripheral blood to compare persistent Graves' disease patients against newly diagnosed Graves' disease patients. The study took place in China and was registered as a clinical trial. A total of about 33 samples underwent TCR sequencing: approximately 13 from persistent and some 20 from newly diagnosed Graves' disease patients. Antithyroid drugs had been taken for approximately 10 years on average by persistent Graves' disease patients in the clinical cohort.

To prepare the library, multiplex PCR was applied. TCRdb names Illumina HiSeq 4000 as the instrument used. To build TCR beta libraries, CDR3 regions were amplified by Arm-PCR using iRepertoire HTBI primers. Gel purification was performed on PCR products prior to sequencing. The paper's data handling went like this. Gene usage analysis of CDR3 amino acid clonotypes relied on the roughly 60 TRBV and about 13 TRBJ segments identified across samples. COPE and FqMerger were used to merge the filtered high-quality paired reads into contigs. BLAST was used to align contigs to IMGT TRBV, TRBD and TRBJ reference genes, with CDR3 defined following IMGT. Any clonotype with a frequency above 0.1% was counted as a highly expanded clone. Repertoire diversity was measured by Shannon entropy, and V-J evenness by the Gini coefficient. Public clonotypes were defined as clonotypes shared by more than one individual. The raw public data were reprocessed by TCRdb itself: fastp quality trimming at Q25, MiXCR clonotype calling, in-frame beta chains only. For every CDR3 protein sequence, its rows merge into one entry that carries the most common genes and DNA. TCRdb, not the authors, supplied the V and J calls. The sample table holds some 450,000 distinct CDR3 sequences, of which less than 25% were seen once. The top ten clonotypes cover roughly 26% of the sample.

The germline V gene (reference sequence) yields PRHDT for CDR1 and FYEKMQ for CDR2. CDR3 length: 16 amino acids, cysteine to phenylalanine. CDR3 DNA only is kept here, 48 bases in frame from base 1. Unmatched junction bases come to 11, with V trimmed by 2 bases and J by 7 bases. Beyond this particular receptor, the publication reports: Only the TCR beta chain was sequenced and analyzed. Peripheral blood alone was examined, since thyroid tissue, which constituted the primary lesion, could not be accessed. Persistent disease showed preferential use of TRBV28, TRBJ1-2 and TRBJ2-5, whereas newly diagnosed disease favored TRBV20-1 and TRBJ2-1. As a limitation, the authors acknowledged that the small sample size may reduce accuracy. Persistent patients shared more public clonotypes among themselves (around 3,000) than newly diagnosed patients did (about 900). Lower TCR Shannon entropy and fewer highly expanded clones were observed in persistent Graves' disease patients than in newly diagnosed patients, which suggested clonal expansion.

This clonotype was counted only a few times. The antigen this receptor binds is unknown. Per-base quality was not reported, and no clone a single base away is much larger than it. The time point label on this specimen signifies: persistent/refractory GD, antithyroid drugs over 5 years with positive TRAb. For both TCR sequencing and RNA sequencing, RNA was extracted from PBMCs using TRIzol. The diagnosis of Graves' disease was made according to American Thyroid Association guidelines. Recruitment of patients was carried out at an endocrinology department in Xi'an, China. From each patient, around 9 milliliters of peripheral blood was collected into an EDTA anticoagulant tube. Ficoll Paque Plus density gradient separation was used to isolate PBMCs, and no additional T cell sorting was done. An Agilent 2100 Bioanalyzer and agarose gel were used to check RNA quality, and a NanoDrop 2000 was used to measure RNA concentration.

The rearranged segments are TRBV13 and TRBJ1-2; 9 nucleotides in the junction match TRBD1. This specimen consisted of peripheral blood mononuclear cells (PBMCs), obtained when the disease was refractory, from a patient treated with antithyroid drugs. This sequence was found in a female donor with Graves disease. In nucleotide form, the sequence is TGTGCCAGCAGCTTATATTGGGACAGGGTATCTGGTGGCTACACCTTC. Translated, this is CASSLYWDRVSGGYTF.